This passage covers 5 T cell receptor beta chains from one sample sequenced in a study. MiXCR, applied by TCRdb to the 5' RACE reads, yields one record per CDR3 protein. The repertoire holds more than 45,000 distinct CDR3 sequences, with roughly 28% as singletons. The material sequenced was tumor-infiltrating memory CD4+ T cells sorted from the breast tumor. The subset: memory CD4+ T cells, CD4+CD45RO+CD25-. These receptors were taken from a female donor with breast cancer.

Sample share makes this clonotype medium-sized. This chain connects TRBV20-1 to TRBJ2-1; 7 bases map to TRBD2. The CDR3 extends over 11 amino acids. Germline lookup yields CDR1 DFQATT and CDR2 SNEGSKA (reference sequence). After removal of 8 bases from V and 5 bases from J, the junction contained 3 bases not matched to a gene. CDR3 DNA sequence: TGCAGTAGCGGGATAAACAATGAGCAGTTCTTC. Encoded protein: CSSGINNEQFF.

The CDR3 DNA follows: TGTGCCAGCAGTTTGACAGGGGGCGATTCACCCCTCCACTTT. It specifies CASSLTGGDSPLHF. This sequence joins TRBV6-5 and TRBJ1-6, with 10 bases lining up with TRBD1. The CDR3 has 14 residues. Germline CDR1 reads MNHEY; CDR2 reads SVGAGI. Trimming at V came to 4 bases and at J to 8 bases, leaving 2 bases not matched to a gene.

V and J are TRBV10-3 and TRBJ2-7, with D possibly being TRBD1 (5 bases). The V end was cut by 6 bases, the J end by 4 bases, with 10 bases between. CDR3 length: 12 residues. Germline V CDR1 and CDR2: ENHRY, SYGVKD. The CDR3 loop reads CAISPGYYEQYF. The CDR3 DNA follows: TGTGCCATCAGCCCAGGGTATTACGAGCAGTACTTC.

Note on this clonotype: The junction shows a germline mismatch at one end, possibly a read error. V gene TRBV20-1 combines with J gene TRBJ1-6, with TRBD1 matching 7 bases. Germline CDR1 and CDR2: DFQATT and SNEGSKA (reference sequence). There are 17 residues in the CDR3. CDR3 region: CIARGLFDRVSNSPLHF. The DNA for the CDR3 is TGCATTGCTAGAGGCTTATTCGACAGGGTCTCGAATTCACCCCTCCACTTT.

The V and J genes are TRBV6-6 and TRBJ1-5, with D possibly matching TRBD1 (6 bases). The CDR3 is made up of 15 amino acids. V gave up 5 bases and J gave up 2 bases, with 13 bases separating them. In germline, CDR1 is MNHNY, CDR2 SVGAGI (reference sequence). For the CDR3, the DNA is TGTGCCAGCAGTGCGGTCTGGGGGCGCAATCAGCCCCAGCATTTT. Its protein is CASSAVWGRNQPQHF.